The clone carrying this T cell receptor beta chain showed up just a few times. Antigen: not known. A TCRbeta library incorporating unique molecular identifiers was prepared. TCRdb recomputed calls from the PCR reads with MiXCR, one row per CDR3 protein. Among about 590,000 distinct CDR3 sequences, 10% to 15% were seen once, and the ten largest hold around 2.2%. This specimen comes from a study of T-cell reconstitution after alpha-beta-depleted transplantation in children. Study-level points and caveats: It was newly produced T cells that mostly accounted for T-cell counts and diversity one year after transplant. Some patients' high day-60 TCRbeta diversity was attributed to recipient cells surviving conditioning. Expanded graft clones, several hundred of them, were reportedly the source of alpha-beta T cells about two months after transplant.

CDR1 SGHTA and CDR2 FQGNSA come from the germline V gene. The germline V and J ends were trimmed by 1 base and 3 bases, with 10 bases remaining between them. CDR3 length: 15 amino acids. The specimen was PBMCs, mostly from graft donor cells, collected 360 days after TCRalphabeta/CD19-depleted stem cell transplant. The sequence was collected from a male patient younger than 18 who had a stem cell transplant for acute myeloid leukemia, so the T cells may come from the graft donor. The chain links TRBV7-2 to TRBJ1-5; a weak D match, TRBD1 (5 bases). The CDR3 DNA follows: TGTGCCAGCAGCTTAGAGGCAGGGATCAATCAGCCCCAGCATTTT. The encoded protein is CASSLEAGINQPQHF.